This T cell receptor (beta chain) was retrieved from a study of blood T cell repertoires in COVID-19. In the study overall: Italy, Spain and the United States were the sources of the convalescent and acute COVID-19 samples. In each case, the material was cDNA or gDNA derived from T cells, B-cell-depleted T cells, or PBMCs.

This clone was seen a few times. Original methodology: The assay estimated nucleated cells by amplifying reference gene primers. Clones were sequenced by immunoSEQ multiplex PCR, and TCRdb holds only the in-frame ones, with some missing. The V and J calls and clone size come from that table; D and trimming were worked out from the DNA. The repertoire holds 200,000 to 250,000 clones, 80% to 90% seen once, with around 3.8% in the top ten. V lost 6 bases to trimming and J lost 2 bases; unmatched junction nucleotides: 6. CDR3 length: 14 amino acids. Germline V gene data show CDR1 as SQVTM and CDR2 as ANQGSEA.

The chain is built from TRBV29-1 and TRBJ2-3; 9 bases fit TRBD2. This receptor was identified in a woman in her twenties or thirties who had been exposed to COVID-19. The sequencing sample was made of PBMCs or T cells enriched from blood (not recorded which). This chain's CDR3 is CSVASGIVTDTQYF. DNA of the CDR3: TGCAGCGTGGCTAGCGGGATAGTCACAGATACGCAGTATTTT.